This T cell receptor beta chain stems from a study of cytotoxic CD8 clonotypes in ibrutinib-treated CLL. Overall study context: Within the patient group, about a dozen were relapsed/refractory and roughly 14 treatment-naive, and about 18 were IGHV unmutated. Study findings and constraints: Under therapy, public clonotypes either contracted or stayed stable, and they were uncommon. Increased clonality at ibrutinib response gave way to a return toward baseline at progression.

V lost 2 bases and J lost 5; bases outside the gene matches: 3. CDR1 is MDHEN and CDR2 is SYDVKM in the germline V gene. This CDR3 is 16 amino acids long. Method: immunoSEQ multiplex PCR; TCRdb's copy keeps in-frame clones and lacks some. Found here are tens of thousands of clones, roughly 69% of them singletons; the top ten hold roughly 51%. This clone came up once. Its target is unknown. The material was PBMCs, obtained at disease progression, from a patient treated with ibrutinib. The chain employs TRBV28 and TRBJ2-2; 12 nucleotides line up with TRBD2. This clonotype was sampled from a human donor with chronic lymphocytic leukemia. The DNA for the CDR3 is TGTGCCAGCAGTTTAGGACTAGCGGGGTATACCGGGGAGCTGTTTTTT. Translated: CASSLGLAGYTGELFF.